This TCR beta chain was sequenced during a study of T cells in Graves' hyperthyroidism and ophthalmopathy (dated by TCRdb to the late 2010s). Broadly, across the study: Peripheral blood was collected at initial diagnosis, before any treatment. A discovery cohort of about 95 patients, about 40 with Graves' ophthalmopathy and roughly 59 with stable Graves' hyperthyroidism, was used to find distinguishing TCR V-J signatures. Whether ophthalmopathy could be predicted prospectively was tested in an independent validation cohort made up of under 20 hyperthyroidism patients plus 17 patients who later progressed to ophthalmopathy. The approximately 100 discovery patients were divided at random into training and test sets in a 7:3 ratio. Thyroid tissue and blood T-cell repertoires from about six Graves' hyperthyroidism patients were also compared in the study. After sampling, hyperthyroidism patients received methimazole starting at 30 mg daily, and ophthalmopathy patients received high-dose intravenous methylprednisolone. The paper reports TCR Vbeta CDR3 sequencing of 140 or so peripheral blood samples: over 40 ophthalmopathy, about 75 hyperthyroidism and 17 progressor patients.

Amplification of TCR beta CDR3 regions was carried out from RNA transcripts. The first round of RT-PCR for the TCR CDR3 was performed with the HTBI primer set and the Qiagen OneStep RT-PCR kit. Libraries were constructed in a second round of multiplex PCR, after which size selection and purification were carried out. Libraries were sequenced paired-end with 100 bp reads on an Illumina HiSeq2000. Per the original workflow: Raw data were processed with SOAPnuke, discarding reads with adapters, uncalled bases, mean Phred below 15, or no exact constant-primer or identifier match. High-quality paired reads were merged using COPE v1.2.5, and each unique nucleotide sequence was defined as a clonotype. MiTCR v1.1 was used to align the clonotypes against IMGT TRBV, TRBD and TRBJ reference segments. The analysis included only V-J combinations with a frequency above 0.0001, which together covered around 99% of the repertoires. The TCS score was defined as F50 (clonal expansion) divided by E x V (chaos), with BLOSUM62-based TCRdist calculated between CDR3 peptides within each V-J. Welch's t-statistics and random forest reduced roughly 530 V-J features to roughly 13, which were used in a naive Bayes classifier (R e1071). The public reads were run again by TCRdb, first through fastp at Q25 and then through MiXCR, and only productive beta chains were kept. Every CDR3 protein is listed once, alongside the most common genes and DNA of its rows. Clone size and V and J calls follow TCRdb, not the original study. This sample has approximately 530,000 distinct CDR3 sequences in its table, and around 20% of those were observed once. The ten largest clones capture about 50% of the sample.

The CDR3 starts with the cysteine, ends with the phenylalanine, and has 14 residues. Just CDR3 DNA is preserved here, 42 bases in frame from base 1. The germline V gene encodes CDR1 MDHEN and CDR2 SYDVKM. V gives up 3 bases and J gives up 5 bases, and the segment between their germline ends measures 13 bases. Moderately to severely active disease, a Clinical Activity Score of at least 3, a NOSPECS grade of at least 4, and a duration under 3 months were present in ophthalmopathy patients. Patients with uncontrolled infections, other autoimmune diseases, pregnancy or lactation were excluded. Diagnoses were based on clinical symptoms, serum thyroxine and TRAb, thyroid ultrasound and orbital computed tomography. Ficoll-Paque density gradient centrifugation was used to isolate PBMCs from 9.5 to 10 ml of fresh peripheral blood. Total RNA was extracted using Trizol reagent, and RNA quality was assessed on an Agilent 2100 Bioanalyzer.

Overall study outcomes, separate from this receptor: During validation, the model predicted progression to ophthalmopathy a median of approximately 6.5 months ahead of onset, with 60% to 71% sensitivity and around 72% specificity. Sample size was not statistically predetermined, and blinding of investigators to group allocation was not performed. In cross-validation, a model built on a 13 V-J signature told ophthalmopathy apart from stable hyperthyroidism with under 90% sensitivity and roughly 81% specificity, and in testing the same model reached 80%/75%. Most expanded thyroid clonotypes (frequency above 0.001) were also found in blood, which suggests that blood repertoires may mirror thyroid immune responses.

The table lists this clonotype with many counts. Which antigen it targets is not known. Base qualities are not provided; no much larger clone lies one nucleotide away. Source material: blood. The chain employs TRBV28 and TRBJ2-5; TRBD1 is a weak D gene call, 5 bases matching. This TCR came from a man aged 35 to 55 with Graves' ophthalmopathy. The DNA sequence is TGTGCCAGCAGTTTTCGGGCAGGGCGGGAGACCCAGTACTTC. Its translation reads: CASSFRAGRETQYF.